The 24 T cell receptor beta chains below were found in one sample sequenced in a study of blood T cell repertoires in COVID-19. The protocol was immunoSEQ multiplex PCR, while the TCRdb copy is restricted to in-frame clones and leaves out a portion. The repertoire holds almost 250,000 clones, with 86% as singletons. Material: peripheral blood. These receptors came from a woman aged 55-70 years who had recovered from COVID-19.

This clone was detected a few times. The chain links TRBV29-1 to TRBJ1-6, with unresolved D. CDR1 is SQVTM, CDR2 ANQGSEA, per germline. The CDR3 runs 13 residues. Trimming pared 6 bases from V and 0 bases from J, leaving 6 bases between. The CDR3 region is CSVLGSYNSPLHF. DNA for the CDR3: TGCAGCGTGCTCGGCTCCTATAATTCACCCCTCCACTTT.

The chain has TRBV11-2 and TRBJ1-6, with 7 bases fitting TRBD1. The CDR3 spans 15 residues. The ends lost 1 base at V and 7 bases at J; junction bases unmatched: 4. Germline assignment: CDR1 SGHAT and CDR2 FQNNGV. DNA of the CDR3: TGTGCCAGCAGCTTAGCCGGGACAGCGAATTCACCCCTCCACTTT. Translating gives CASSLAGTANSPLHF.

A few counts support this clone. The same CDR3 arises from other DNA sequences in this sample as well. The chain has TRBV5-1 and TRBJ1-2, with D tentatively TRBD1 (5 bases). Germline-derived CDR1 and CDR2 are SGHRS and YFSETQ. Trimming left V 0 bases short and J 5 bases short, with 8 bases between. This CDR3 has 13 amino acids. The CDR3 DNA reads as TGCGCCAGCAGCTTGGCTCAGGGTTATGGCTACACCTTC. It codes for CASSLAQGYGYTF.

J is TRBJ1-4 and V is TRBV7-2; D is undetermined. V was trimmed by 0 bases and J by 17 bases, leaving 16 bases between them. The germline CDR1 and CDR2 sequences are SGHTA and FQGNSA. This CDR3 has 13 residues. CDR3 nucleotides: TGTGCCAGCAGCTTAGCGCCCCTTTCAGCGGCCTTTTTT. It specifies CASSLAPLSAAFF.

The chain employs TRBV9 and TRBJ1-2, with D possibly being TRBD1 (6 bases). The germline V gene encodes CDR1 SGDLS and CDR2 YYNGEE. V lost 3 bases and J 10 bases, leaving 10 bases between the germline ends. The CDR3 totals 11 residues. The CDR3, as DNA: TGTGCCAGCAGCGCTACAGGGATCTACACCTTC. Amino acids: CASSATGIYTF.

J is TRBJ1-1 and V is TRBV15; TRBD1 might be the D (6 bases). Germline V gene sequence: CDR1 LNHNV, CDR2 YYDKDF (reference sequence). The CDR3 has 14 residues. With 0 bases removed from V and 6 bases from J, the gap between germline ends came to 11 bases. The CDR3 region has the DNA TGTGCCACCAGCAGAGAAGGCGGGGGCGCTGAAGCTTTCTTT. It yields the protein CATSREGGGAEAFF.

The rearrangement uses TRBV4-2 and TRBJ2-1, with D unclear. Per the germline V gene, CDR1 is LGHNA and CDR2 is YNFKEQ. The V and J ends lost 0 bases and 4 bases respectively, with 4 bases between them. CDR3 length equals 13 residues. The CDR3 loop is CASSQDQYNEQFF. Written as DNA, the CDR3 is TGTGCCAGCAGCCAAGATCAGTACAATGAGCAGTTCTTC.

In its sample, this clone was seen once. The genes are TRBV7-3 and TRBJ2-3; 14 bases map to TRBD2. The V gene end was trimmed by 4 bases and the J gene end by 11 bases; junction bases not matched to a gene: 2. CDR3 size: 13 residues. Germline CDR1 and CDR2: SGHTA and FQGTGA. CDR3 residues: CASSSGTSGGQYF. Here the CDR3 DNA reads TGTGCCAGCAGCTCAGGGACTAGCGGGGGGCAGTATTTT.

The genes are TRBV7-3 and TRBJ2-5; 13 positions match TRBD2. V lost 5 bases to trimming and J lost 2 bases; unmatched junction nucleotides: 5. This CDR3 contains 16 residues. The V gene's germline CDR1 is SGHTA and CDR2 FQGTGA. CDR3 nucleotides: TGTGCCAGCAGCCCAGGACTAGCGGGGGATCAAGAGACCCAGTACTTC. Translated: CASSPGLAGDQETQYF.

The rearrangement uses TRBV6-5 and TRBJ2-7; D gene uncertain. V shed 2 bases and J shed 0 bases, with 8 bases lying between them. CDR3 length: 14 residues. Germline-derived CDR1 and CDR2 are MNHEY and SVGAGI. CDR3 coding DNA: TGTGCCAGCAGTTACGGTCAGATCTCCTACGAGCAGTACTTC. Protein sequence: CASSYGQISYEQYF.

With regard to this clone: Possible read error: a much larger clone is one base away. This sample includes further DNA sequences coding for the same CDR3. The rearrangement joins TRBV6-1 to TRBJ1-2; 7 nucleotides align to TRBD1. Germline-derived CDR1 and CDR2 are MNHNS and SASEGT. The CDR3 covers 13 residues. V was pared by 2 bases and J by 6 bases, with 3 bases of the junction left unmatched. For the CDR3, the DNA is TGTGCCAGCAGTGAACAGGGGGAGAATGGCTACACCTTC. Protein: CASSEQGENGYTF.

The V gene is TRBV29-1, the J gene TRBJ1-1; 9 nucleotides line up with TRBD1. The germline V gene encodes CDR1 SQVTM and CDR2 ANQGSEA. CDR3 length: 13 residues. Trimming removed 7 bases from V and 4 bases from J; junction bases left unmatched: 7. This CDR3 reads CSGIHRGPTEAFF. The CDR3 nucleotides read TGCAGCGGAATTCACAGGGGGCCCACTGAAGCTTTCTTT.

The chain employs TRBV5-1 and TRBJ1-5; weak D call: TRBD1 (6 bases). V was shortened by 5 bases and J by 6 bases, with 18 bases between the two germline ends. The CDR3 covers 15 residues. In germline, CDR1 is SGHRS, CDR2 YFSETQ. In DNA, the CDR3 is TGCGCCAGCAGTCAACAGGGTGGGGACGGTCAGCCCCAGCATTTT. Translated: CASSQQGGDGQPQHF. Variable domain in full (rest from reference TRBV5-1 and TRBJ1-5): KAGVTQTPRYLIKTRGQQVTLSCSPISGHRSVSWYQQTPGQGLQFLFEYFSETQRNKGNFPGRFSGRQFSNSRSEMNVSTLELGDSALYLCASSQQGGDGQPQHFGDGTRLSIL.

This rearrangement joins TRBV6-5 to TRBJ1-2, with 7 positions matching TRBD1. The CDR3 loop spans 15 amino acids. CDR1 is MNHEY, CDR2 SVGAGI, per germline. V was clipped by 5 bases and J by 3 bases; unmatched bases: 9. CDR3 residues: CASSPEDRPYYGYTF. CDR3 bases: TGTGCCAGCAGTCCCGAGGACAGGCCATACTATGGCTACACCTTC.

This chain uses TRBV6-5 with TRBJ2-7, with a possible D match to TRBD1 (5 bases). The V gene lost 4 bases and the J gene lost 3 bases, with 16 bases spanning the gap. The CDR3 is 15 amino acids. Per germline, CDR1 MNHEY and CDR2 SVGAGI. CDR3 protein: CASSSSPVGLYEQYF. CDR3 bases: TGTGCCAGCAGTTCCTCCCCGGTGGGGCTCTACGAGCAGTACTTC.

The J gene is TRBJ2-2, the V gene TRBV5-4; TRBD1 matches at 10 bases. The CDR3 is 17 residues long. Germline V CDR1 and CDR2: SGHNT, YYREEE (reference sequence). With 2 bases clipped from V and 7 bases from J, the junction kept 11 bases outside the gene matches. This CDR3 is CASSLRDRGPQDGELFF. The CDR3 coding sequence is TGTGCCAGCAGCTTAAGGGACAGGGGACCCCAAGACGGGGAGCTGTTTTTT.

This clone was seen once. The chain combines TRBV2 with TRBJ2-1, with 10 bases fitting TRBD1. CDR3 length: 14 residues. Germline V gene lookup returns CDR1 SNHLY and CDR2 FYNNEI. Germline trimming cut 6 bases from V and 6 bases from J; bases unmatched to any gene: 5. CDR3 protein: CASSRDRGPNEQFF. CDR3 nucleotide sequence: TGTGCCAGCAGCCGGGACAGGGGACCCAATGAGCAGTTCTTC.

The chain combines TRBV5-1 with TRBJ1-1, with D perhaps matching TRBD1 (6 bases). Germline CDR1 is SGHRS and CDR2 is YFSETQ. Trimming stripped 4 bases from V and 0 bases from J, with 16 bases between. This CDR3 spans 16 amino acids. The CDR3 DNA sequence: TGCGCCAGCAGCCAAAACTTCAGGGGTTTGAACACTGAAGCTTTCTTT. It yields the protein CASSQNFRGLNTEAFF.

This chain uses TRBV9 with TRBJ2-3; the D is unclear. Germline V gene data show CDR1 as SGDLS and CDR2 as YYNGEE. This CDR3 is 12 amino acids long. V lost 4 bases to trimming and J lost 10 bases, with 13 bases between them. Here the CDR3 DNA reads TGTGCCAGCAGCCCCCATCCTAATGCGCAGTATTTT. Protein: CASSPHPNAQYF.

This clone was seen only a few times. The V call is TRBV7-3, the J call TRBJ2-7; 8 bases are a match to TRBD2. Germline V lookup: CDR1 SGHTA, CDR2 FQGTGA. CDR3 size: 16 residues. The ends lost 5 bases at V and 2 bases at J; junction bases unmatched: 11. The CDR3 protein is CASSPSGGASTYEQYF. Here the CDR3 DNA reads TGTGCCAGCAGCCCCTCCGGGGGGGCCTCTACCTACGAGCAGTACTTC. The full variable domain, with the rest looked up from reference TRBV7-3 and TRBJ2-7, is GAGVSQTPSNKVTEKGKYVELRCDPISGHTALYWYRQSLGQGPEFLIYFQGTGAADDSGLPNDRFFAVRPEGSVSTLKIQRTERGDSAVYLCASSPSGGASTYEQYFGPGTRLTVT.

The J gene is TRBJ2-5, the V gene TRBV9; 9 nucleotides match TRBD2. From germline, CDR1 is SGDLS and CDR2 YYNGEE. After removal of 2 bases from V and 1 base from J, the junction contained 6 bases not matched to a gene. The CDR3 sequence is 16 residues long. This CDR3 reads CASSVSSGARQETQYF. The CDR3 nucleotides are TGTGCCAGCAGCGTTTCTAGCGGGGCCCGCCAAGAGACCCAGTACTTC.

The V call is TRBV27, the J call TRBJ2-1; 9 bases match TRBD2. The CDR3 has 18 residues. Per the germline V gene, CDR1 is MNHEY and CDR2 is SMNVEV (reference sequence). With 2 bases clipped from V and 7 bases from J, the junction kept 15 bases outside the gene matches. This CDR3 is CASSLEGEGGGDGNEQFF. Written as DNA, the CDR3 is TGTGCCAGCAGTTTAGAAGGCGAAGGCGGGGGGGACGGGAATGAGCAGTTCTTC.

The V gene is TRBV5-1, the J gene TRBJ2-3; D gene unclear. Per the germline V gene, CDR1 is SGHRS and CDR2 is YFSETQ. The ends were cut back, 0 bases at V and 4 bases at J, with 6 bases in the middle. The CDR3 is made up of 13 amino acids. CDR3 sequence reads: CASSLEAADTQYF. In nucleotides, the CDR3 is TGCGCCAGCAGCTTGGAGGCGGCAGATACGCAGTATTTT. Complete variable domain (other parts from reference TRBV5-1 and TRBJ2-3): KAGVTQTPRYLIKTRGQQVTLSCSPISGHRSVSWYQQTPGQGLQFLFEYFSETQRNKGNFPGRFSGRQFSNSRSEMNVSTLELGDSALYLCASSLEAADTQYFGPGTRLTVL.

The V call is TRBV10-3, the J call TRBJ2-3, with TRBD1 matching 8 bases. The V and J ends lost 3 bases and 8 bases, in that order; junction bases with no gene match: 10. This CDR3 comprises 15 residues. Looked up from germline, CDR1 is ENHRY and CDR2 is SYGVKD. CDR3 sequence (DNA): TGTGCCATCAGTGACTCACTCGGACAGGGTGCTACGCAGTATTTT. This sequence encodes CAISDSLGQGATQYF.